The T cell receptor (beta chain) under discussion was sequenced for a study of T cell changes during pregnancy in multiple sclerosis (dated by TCRdb to between 2018 and 2021). Some background on the complete study: Changes in the T cell repertoire over the course of pregnancy were examined in this study in women with multiple sclerosis.

V gives up 7 bases and J gives up 0 bases, and the segment between their germline ends measures 15 bases. The germline V gene (reference sequence) provides CDR1 LNHDA and CDR2 SQIVND. There are 15 amino acids in the CDR3, from cysteine to phenylalanine inclusive. Of the read, only the CDR3 DNA is kept; its 45 bases are in frame from base 1. As for this clone: This receptor's antigen is unknown. It has no much larger one-base neighbor in the sample; base qualities were not kept.

Library method: the immunoSEQ multiplex PCR assay. TCRdb retrieved this table from immuneACCESS and kept in-frame rearrangements only. Not all clones are present; in checked studies, unresolved V genes account for under half, and no reason is known for the remainder. This sample holds about 80,000 clones; about 92% were observed only once. The ten largest account for around 3% of the sample. The chain joins TRBV19 to TRBJ1-1, with TRBD1 tentatively as D gene (5 bases match). The input for sequencing was peripheral blood, taken before pregnancy. The sequence was collected from a female donor with multiple sclerosis, enrolled in a pregnancy study. The CDR3 reads CASTARNRLNTEAFF. The sequenced DNA is TGTGCCAGTACCGCTCGAAACAGGCTGAACACTGAAGCTTTCTTT.